In this sample, the clone carrying this T cell receptor beta chain turned up a few times. Its antigen is undetermined. This specimen comes from a study of beta chain features in type 1 diabetes. Via CD45RO/CCR7/CD25/CD127/CD95/CD27, cells of the CD4+ naive, central memory, regulatory and stem cell-like memory subsets were sorted. Investigators reverse transcribed all isolated RNA, so they sequenced expressed TCRB transcripts. This table comes from immunoSEQ multiplex PCR, and its TCRdb copy is limited to in-frame clones, with some not included. The data hold 680,000 or so clones, with roughly an eighth observed a single time. Study-level points and caveats: TCRB CDR3s were moderately but significantly shorter in Type 1 diabetes patients in all four CD4+ subsets.

Material: naive CD4+ T cells from blood. This TCR came from a man aged 18 to 35 with type 1 diabetes.

As DNA, the CDR3 is TGTGCCAGCAGCTTAGTAGGACTAGCGGGCACAGATACGCAGTATTTT. Translated, it gives CASSLVGLAGTDTQYF. The genes are TRBV11-2 and TRBJ2-3; 10 bases map to TRBD2. V gave up 1 base and J gave up 1 base; unmatched junction bases: 2. Germline V gives CDR1 SGHAT, CDR2 FQNNGV. The CDR3 runs to 16 residues.